The 27 T cell receptor beta chains listed next were all sequenced from one sample in a study of blood T cell repertoires in COVID-19. Repertoires were generated with immunoSEQ multiplex PCR, while TCRdb's copy carries only in-frame clones and drops some. This sample yields 84,000 or so clones, of which around 83% are seen a single time; approximately 37% belongs to the top ten. Sequencing was performed on peripheral blood. The receptors originated from an older man with active or convalescent COVID-19.

This clone was detected a few times. CDR3 coding DNA: TGTGCCAGCAGCCGTCCAACAGGGGGAGTCTCCTACGAGCAGTACTTC. Encoded protein: CASSRPTGGVSYEQYF. This sequence joins TRBV7-2 and TRBJ2-7; 8 bases agree with TRBD1. Germline V gene lookup returns CDR1 SGHTA and CDR2 FQGNSA. V lost 5 bases and J lost 0; bases outside the gene matches: 9. CDR3 length: 16 residues.

The rearrangement uses TRBV11-2 and TRBJ1-5; a possible D gene is TRBD1 (6 bases). Germline V gives CDR1 SGHAT, CDR2 FQNNGV. The CDR3 is made up of 14 amino acids. V shed 0 bases and J shed 7 bases, with 10 bases lying between them. CDR3 protein: CASSLEGGGQPQHF. CDR3 bases: TGTGCCAGCAGCTTAGAGGGAGGGGGGCAGCCCCAGCATTTT.

The chain links TRBV7-9 to TRBJ1-1; 7 bases match TRBD1. The CDR3 consists of 15 residues. The J segment lost 0 bases and the V segment lost 8 bases, leaving 9 bases of the junction unmatched. Germline-derived CDR1 and CDR2 are SEHNR and FQNEAQ (reference sequence). CDR3 loop: CASWATGQVNTEAFF. CDR3 DNA sequence: TGTGCCAGCTGGGCGACAGGGCAGGTGAACACTGAAGCTTTCTTT. Based on the CDR3 plus reference TRBV7-9 and TRBJ1-1, the full variable domain is DTGVSQNPRHKITKRGQNVTFRCDPISEHNRLYWYRQTLGQGPEFLTYFQNEAQLEKSRLLSDRFSAERPKGSFSTLEIQRTEQGDSAMYLCASWATGQVNTEAFFGQGTRLTVV.

J is TRBJ2-7 and V is TRBV21-1; the listed D gene, TRBD2, was not tested against the DNA. TRBV21-1 is a pseudogene. The CDR3 extends over 12 amino acids. CDR3 protein: CASPTTPYEQYF. Written as DNA, the CDR3 is TGTGCCAGCCCCACTACCCCCTACGAGCAGTACTTC.

The V and J genes are TRBV9 and TRBJ2-1, with 7 bases fitting TRBD2. Germline assignment: CDR1 SGDLS and CDR2 YYNGEE. There are 18 residues in the CDR3. V was pared by 4 bases and J by 0 bases, with 13 bases of the junction left unmatched. CDR3 coding DNA: TGTGCCAGCAGCTTGAGGCGGGGAGGGCCGAGCTCCTACAATGAGCAGTTCTTC. Amino acids: CASSLRRGGPSSYNEQFF.

The V gene is TRBV4-3, the J gene TRBJ2-1, with D possibly being TRBD1 (5 bases). CDR1 and CDR2 (germline): LGHNA, YSLEER. CDR3 length: 16 amino acids. V dropped 3 bases and J dropped 1 base, with 13 bases sitting between them. This CDR3 is CASSHREFQSYNEQFF. The CDR3 coding sequence is TGCGCCAGCAGCCACAGGGAATTCCAATCCTACAATGAGCAGTTCTTC.

This chain connects TRBV2 to TRBJ1-1, with 7 bases fitting TRBD1. Germline V CDR1 and CDR2: SNHLY, FYNNEI. The CDR3 extends over 15 amino acids. Germline trimming cut 2 bases from V and 4 bases from J; bases unmatched to any gene: 7. The CDR3 spells CASSEYGQGGTEAFF. As DNA, the CDR3 is TGTGCCAGCAGTGAATATGGCCAGGGGGGCACTGAAGCTTTCTTT.

The chain couples TRBV18 to TRBJ2-1, with D perhaps matching TRBD1 (5 bases). Looked up from germline, CDR1 is KGHSH and CDR2 is LQKENI. The CDR3 is 11 amino acids. V was shortened by 8 bases and J by 5 bases, with 7 bases between the two germline ends. The CDR3 DNA is TGTGCCAGCAAACAGGACAATGAGCAGTTCTTC. Translated: CASKQDNEQFF.

This clone was recorded once. V and J are TRBV28 and TRBJ2-7; 8 nucleotides align to TRBD1. CDR1 is MDHEN and CDR2 is SYDVKM in the germline V gene. Germline trimming cut 4 bases from V and 9 bases from J; bases unmatched to any gene: 11. The CDR3 spans 14 residues. CDR3 DNA: TGTGCCAGCAGTTCCACCTCTGGACAGGGAGGGCAGTACTTC. Translation: CASSSTSGQGGQYF.

The chain is built from TRBV12-3 or TRBV12-4 and TRBJ1-2, with D unresolved. The CDR3 totals 13 residues. V was cut by 3 bases and J by 13 bases, with 18 bases left in between. The CDR3 here is CASSLDQPERGTF. The CDR3 DNA follows: TGTGCCAGCAGTTTGGATCAACCGGAGCGGGGCACCTTC.

The rearrangement links TRBV3-1 (or the pseudogene TRBV3-2) to TRBJ1-1, with 8 bases that match TRBD1. Germline V gives CDR1 LGHDT, CDR2 YNNKEL (reference sequence). The CDR3 is 15 residues long. Trimming removed 5 bases from V and 1 base from J; junction bases left unmatched: 6. The CDR3 DNA sequence: TGTGCCAGCAGCAACGCCGGGACAGGGAACACTGAAGCTTTCTTT. This gives the protein CASSNAGTGNTEAFF.

J is TRBJ1-1 and V is TRBV10-3; 9 bases are a match to TRBD1. CDR1 is ENHRY, CDR2 SYGVKD, per germline. This CDR3 is 16 amino acids long. The ends lost 4 bases at V and 4 bases at J; junction bases unmatched: 10. CDR3 amino acids: CAISGGQGGKGTEAFF. The CDR3 bases are TGTGCCATCAGTGGGGGACAGGGAGGAAAAGGCACTGAAGCTTTCTTT.

The J gene is TRBJ2-7, the V gene TRBV20-1; 10 bases line up with TRBD2. Germline CDR1 DFQATT, CDR2 SNEGSKA (reference sequence). Losses at the gene ends were 3 bases for V and 3 bases for J; bases not matched to a gene: 5. The CDR3 covers 14 residues. The CDR3 region has the DNA TGCAGTGCTAGTCGCACTAGCGGGAACTACGAGCAGTACTTC. Translated: CSASRTSGNYEQYF.

The chain links TRBV7-6 to TRBJ1-2, with D perhaps TRBD1 (6 bases). CDR1 is SGHVS and CDR2 is FNYEAQ in the germline V gene. Trimming shortened V by 4 bases and J by 2 bases, and 11 bases separated the two germline ends. The CDR3 spans 14 residues. The CDR3 protein is CASSWLQGNYGYTF. CDR3 sequence (DNA): TGTGCCAGCAGCTGGTTACAGGGAAACTATGGCTACACCTTC. The full variable domain, completed using reference TRBV7-6 and TRBJ1-2, is GAGVSQSPRYKVTKRGQDVALRCDPISGHVSLYWYRQALGQGPEFLTYFNYEAQQDKSGLPNDRFSAERPEGSISTLTIQRTEQRDSAMYRCASSWLQGNYGYTFGSGTRLTVV.

The V gene is TRBV4-2, the J gene TRBJ1-5, with 11 bases that match TRBD1. CDR3 length equals 15 residues. CDR1 LGHNA and CDR2 YNFKEQ come from the germline V gene. V lost 1 base and J lost 11; bases outside the gene matches: 7. The CDR3 here is CASSQGLMGQGAQHF. The CDR3 nucleotides are TGTGCCAGCAGCCAAGGCCTTATGGGACAGGGGGCCCAGCATTTT.

The rearrangement links TRBV5-1 to TRBJ2-2; TRBD1 matches 8 bases. Germline loops: CDR1 SGHRS, CDR2 YFSETQ. V was clipped by 4 bases and J by 5 bases; unmatched bases: 7. The CDR3 consists of 15 residues. The CDR3 DNA reads TGCGCCAGCAGCGGACAGGGAATGGGGACCGGGGAGCTGTTTTTT. Amino acids: CASSGQGMGTGELFF.

The J gene is TRBJ2-1, the V gene TRBV29-1; 7 bases fit TRBD2. CDR3 length equals 14 residues. J was trimmed by 10 bases and V by 7 bases; bases with no gene match: 16. CDR1 and CDR2 (germline): SQVTM, ANQGSEA. The CDR3 loop is CSATTSEMLGEQFF. CDR3 bases: TGCAGCGCCACCACTAGCGAAATGCTGGGGGAGCAGTTCTTC.

The V gene is TRBV27, the J gene TRBJ2-2; D is perhaps TRBD2 (5 bases). V lost 5 bases and J lost 0, with 10 bases in between. Germline lookup yields CDR1 MNHEY and CDR2 SMNVEV (reference sequence). This CDR3 has 15 amino acids. The CDR3 sequence: CASSERKPNTGELFF. The CDR3 nucleotides are TGTGCCAGCAGTGAGCGGAAACCGAACACCGGGGAGCTGTTTTTT.

This chain connects TRBV19 to TRBJ1-1; TRBD1 matches at 8 bases. This CDR3 has 14 amino acids. Germline lookup yields CDR1 LNHDA and CDR2 SQIVND (reference sequence). V trimming: 1 base; J trimming: 8 bases; junction bases outside the gene matches: 6. The CDR3: CASSIAGGSGEAFF. In DNA form, the CDR3 reads TGTGCCAGTAGTATAGCAGGGGGCTCTGGCGAAGCTTTCTTT.

This chain links TRBV14 with TRBJ1-6, with 7 positions matching TRBD1. This CDR3 contains 15 residues. V lost 0 bases, J lost 9 bases, and 5 bases stayed unmatched. The V gene's germline CDR1 is SGHDN and CDR2 FVKESK. CDR3 bases: TGTGCCAGCAGCCAAGAAGACAGGGCGGTTTCACCCCTCCACTTT. Protein product: CASSQEDRAVSPLHF. The full variable domain, its missing parts supplied by reference TRBV14 and TRBJ1-6, is EAGVTQFPSHSVIEKGQTVTLRCDPISGHDNLYWYRRVMGKEIKFLLHFVKESKQDESGMPNNRFLAERTGGTYSTLKVQPAELEDSGVYFCASSQEDRAVSPLHFGNGTRLTVT.

V gene TRBV3-1 (or the pseudogene TRBV3-2) combines with J gene TRBJ1-6; perhaps TRBD1 as D (5 bases). The CDR3 spans 16 residues. V was cut by 0 bases and J by 7 bases, with 13 bases left in between. CDR1 LGHDT and CDR2 YNNKEL come from the germline V gene (reference sequence). CDR3 region: CASSQDPGGWNSPLHF. The CDR3 nucleotides are TGTGCCAGCAGCCAAGATCCGGGGGGATGGAATTCACCCCTCCACTTT.

The chain uses TRBV3-1 (or the pseudogene TRBV3-2) and TRBJ2-3, with 8 bases identical to TRBD2. The CDR3 has 17 amino acids. The germline V gene encodes CDR1 LGHDT and CDR2 YNNKEL (reference sequence). J was trimmed by 1 base and V by 4 bases; bases with no gene match: 10. The CDR3 region has the DNA TGTGCCAGCAGCCTAAGCGGGAGTAGTTCCCGCACAGATACGCAGTATTTT. Protein product: CASSLSGSSSRTDTQYF.

The rearrangement links TRBV5-4 to TRBJ2-3; D ambiguous. The CDR3 has 15 amino acids. V lost 4 bases, J lost 4 bases, and 16 bases lay in between. The germline V gene encodes CDR1 SGHNT and CDR2 YYREEE (reference sequence). The chain's CDR3 is CASSLGRLEADTQYF. DNA for the CDR3: TGTGCCAGCAGCCTCGGTAGGCTAGAAGCAGATACGCAGTATTTT. Full variable domain (missing parts from reference TRBV5-4 and TRBJ2-3): ETGVTQSPTHLIKTRGQQVTLRCSSQSGHNTVSWYQQALGQGPQFIFQYYREEENGRGNFPPRFSGLQFPNYSSELNVNALELDDSALYLCASSLGRLEADTQYFGPGTRLTVL.

This clone was detected only once. The gene calls are TRBV6-6 and TRBJ2-7, with D perhaps matching TRBD1 (5 bases). CDR3 length equals 14 residues. V lost 6 bases and J lost 3, with 15 bases in between. CDR1 and CDR2 from the germline V gene are MNHNY and SVGAGI (reference sequence). CDR3 region: CASSLLLTDYEQYF. For the CDR3, the DNA is TGTGCCAGCAGCCTACTATTGACAGACTACGAGCAGTACTTC.

The sample holds a few counts of this clone. The chain carries TRBV27 and TRBJ1-2; weak D call: TRBD1 (6 bases). The germline V and J ends were trimmed by 5 bases and 4 bases, with 17 bases remaining between them. Germline values: CDR1 MNHEY, CDR2 SMNVEV (reference sequence). The CDR3 has 15 amino acids. The CDR3 nucleotides read TGTGCCAGCAGTAAATCCAGGGGACGTGGCTATGGCTACACCTTC. Translating gives CASSKSRGRGYGYTF.

This clone was observed once. The genes are TRBV19 and TRBJ1-5; 7 bases line up with TRBD1. There are 15 residues in the CDR3. J was trimmed by 3 bases and V by 8 bases; bases with no gene match: 10. The germline CDR1 and CDR2 sequences are LNHDA and SQIVND (reference sequence). DNA for the CDR3: TGTGCCAGTGCTACCGAACAGGGGAACAATCAGCCCCAGCATTTT. Its protein product is CASATEQGNNQPQHF.

This chain uses TRBV12-3 or TRBV12-4 with TRBJ1-1; D ambiguous. This CDR3 contains 13 residues. Trimming removed 3 bases at V and 2 bases at J, with 7 bases between. As DNA, the CDR3 is TGTGCCAGCAGTTTTGGGCCTAACACTGAAGCTTTCTTT. Translating gives CASSFGPNTEAFF.